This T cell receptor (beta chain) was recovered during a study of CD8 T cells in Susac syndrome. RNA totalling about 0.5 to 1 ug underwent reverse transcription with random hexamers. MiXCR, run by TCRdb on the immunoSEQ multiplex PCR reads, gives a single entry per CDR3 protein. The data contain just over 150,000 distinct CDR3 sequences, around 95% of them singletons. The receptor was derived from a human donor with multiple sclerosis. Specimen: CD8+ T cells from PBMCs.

CDR3 protein: CSAGTPENTIYF. The CDR3 DNA reads as TGCAGCGCCGGGACTCCTGAAAACACCATATATTTT. The chain combines TRBV29-1 with TRBJ1-3; TRBD1 is a possible D gene (5 bases). Germline V CDR1 and CDR2: SQVTM, ANQGSEA. This CDR3 region has 12 residues. V shed 7 bases and J shed 6 bases, with 13 bases lying between them. The complete variable domain, with remaining parts taken from reference TRBV29-1 and TRBJ1-3, reads SAVISQKPSRDICQRGTSLTIQCQVDSQVTMMFWYRQQPGQSLTLIATANQGSEATYESGFVIDKFPISRPNLTFSTLTVSNMSPEDSSIYLCSAGTPENTIYFGEGSWLTVV.